This T cell receptor (beta chain) was sequenced during a study of OX40 agonist ivuxolimab in advanced cancers. Libraries were prepared by immunoSEQ multiplex PCR; TCRdb keeps only in-frame clonotypes and omits some of them. The sample yields nearly 80,000 clones, 84% seen once. The CDR3 has 15 amino acids. V was cut by 3 bases and J by 3 bases, with 12 bases left in between. CDR1 and CDR2 from the germline V gene are MGHRA and YSYEKL. Sequenced material: CD4+ or CD8+ T cells sorted from blood, taken in a trial of the OX40 agonist ivuxolimab. This clonotype was sampled from an adult with an advanced solid tumor such as melanoma, head and neck, liver or kidney cancer. The chain has TRBV4-1 and TRBJ1-3, with D possibly matching TRBD1 (6 bases). The CDR3 loop is CASSQWGLGGNTIYF. The CDR3 nucleotides read TGCGCCAGCAGCCAGTGGGGGCTGGGTGGAAACACCATATATTTT.